The 18 T cell receptor beta chains below come from one sample, sequenced in a study of T-cell memory formation after mild COVID-19. TCRdb recomputed calls from the 5' RACE reads with MiXCR, one row per CDR3 protein. Of around 300,000 distinct CDR3 sequences in the sample, over 7% were seen once. The sequencing input was PBMCs or a T cell subset sorted from them (not recorded which). The receptors were sampled from a man aged 18 to 30 who had mild COVID-19 (a few samples of this study predate the infection). Cell type and time point are not known.

This clonotype was detected a few times. The V and J genes are TRBV7-3 and TRBJ2-2; perhaps D is TRBD1 or TRBD2 (6 bases each). Germline V gives CDR1 SGHTA, CDR2 FQGTGA. CDR3 length: 16 residues. The V gene lost 2 bases and the J gene lost 0 bases, with 10 bases spanning the gap. CDR3 nucleotide sequence: TGTGCCAGCAGCTTATTCGGGGGCTCGAACACCGGGGAGCTGTTTTTT. It codes for CASSLFGGSNTGELFF.

V gene TRBV12-3 or TRBV12-4 combines with J gene TRBJ2-7, with 14 bases that match TRBD2. V shed 4 bases and J 8 bases; nucleotides not matched to a gene: 7. This CDR3 spans 15 amino acids. Here the CDR3 reads CASSSSGLAGVQQYF. CDR3 nucleotide sequence: TGTGCCAGCAGTTCCTCGGGACTAGCGGGGGTTCAGCAGTACTTC.

In this sample, this clonotype turned up a few times. V usage is TRBV10-3 and J usage is TRBJ1-1; D not certain. This CDR3 comprises 13 residues. Deletions cut 4 bases from V and 1 base from J, with 7 bases between. CDR1 is ENHRY, CDR2 SYGVKD, per germline. The CDR3 DNA reads as TGTGCCATCAGTGCGGCAGGGAACACTGAAGCTTTCTTT. Its translation is CAISAAGNTEAFF.

This chain connects TRBV28 to TRBJ2-1; TRBD1 is a possible D gene (5 bases). This CDR3 has 15 amino acids. CDR1 is MDHEN and CDR2 is SYDVKM in the germline V gene. V dropped 2 bases and J dropped 3 bases, with 11 bases sitting between them. The CDR3 loop reads CASSLRGRGYNEQFF. The DNA of the CDR3 is TGTGCCAGCAGTTTAAGGGGTCGCGGCTACAATGAGCAGTTCTTC.

The chain carries TRBV4-2 and TRBJ1-5; D may be TRBD1 (5 bases). Germline V gene lookup returns CDR1 LGHNA and CDR2 YNFKEQ. The CDR3 spans 16 residues. V lost 2 bases and J 0 bases, leaving 11 bases between the germline ends. The CDR3 region is CASSQRDGYSNQPQHF. In nucleotides, the CDR3 is TGTGCCAGCAGCCAACGGGACGGTTATAGCAATCAGCCCCAGCATTTT.

The chain uses TRBV6-5 and TRBJ2-4; TRBD2 aligns across 7 bases. CDR3 length: 18 residues. Germline V lookup: CDR1 MNHEY, CDR2 SVGAGI. Losses at the gene ends were 0 bases for V and 0 bases for J; bases not matched to a gene: 8. CDR3 residues: CASSYSGGSPLAKNIQYF. CDR3 DNA sequence: TGTGCCAGCAGTTACTCCGGGGGGTCCCCTTTAGCCAAAAACATTCAGTACTTC.

This clonotype appeared a few times. J is TRBJ2-1 and V is TRBV7-2; 7 bases align to TRBD1. Germline V gene sequence: CDR1 SGHTA, CDR2 FQGNSA. This CDR3 spans 15 amino acids. V was pared by 5 bases and J by 7 bases, with 11 bases of the junction left unmatched. The CDR3 protein is CASSAYQGVYNEQFF. In nucleotides, the CDR3 is TGTGCCAGCAGCGCCTACCAGGGGGTCTATAATGAGCAGTTCTTC. Looking up the rest from reference TRBV7-2 and TRBJ2-1 gives the full variable domain: GAGVSQSPSNKVTEKGKDVELRCDPISGHTALYWYRQSLGQGLEFLIYFQGNSAPDKSGLPSDRFSAERTGGSVSTLTIQRTQQEDSAVYLCASSAYQGVYNEQFFGPGTRLTVL.

This clonotype occurred a few times. The rearrangement uses TRBV10-3 and TRBJ1-3; no definite D call. The V end was cut by 4 bases, the J end by 2 bases, with 9 bases between. CDR3 length: 14 amino acids. The germline gives CDR1 ENHRY, CDR2 SYGVKD. The CDR3 sequence is CAISGGQPGNTIYF. CDR3 in DNA: TGTGCCATCAGTGGAGGTCAGCCTGGAAACACCATATATTTT.

This clonotype was seen a few times. The chain couples TRBV5-6 to TRBJ2-7; 10 bases map to TRBD1. With 0 bases clipped from V and 9 bases from J, the junction kept 9 bases outside the gene matches. The CDR3 covers 15 residues. CDR1 SGHDT and CDR2 YYEEEE come from the germline V gene. CDR3 loop: CASSLAGTGESGQYV. The DNA for the CDR3 is TGTGCCAGCAGCTTGGCCGGGACAGGGGAGTCTGGGCAGTACGTC.

This clonotype has just a few counts. The chain combines TRBV29-1 with TRBJ1-2, with a weak D call TRBD1 (5 bases). Germline assignment: CDR1 SQVTM and CDR2 ANQGSEA. The CDR3 consists of 15 residues. Trimming removed 0 bases at V and 5 bases at J, with 16 bases between. In DNA, the CDR3 is TGCAGCGTTGAAGATGGCCAGGGTCGATTGTATGGCTACACCTTC. This gives the protein CSVEDGQGRLYGYTF.

This clonotype was counted only a few times. J is TRBJ1-1 and V is TRBV29-1, with D uncertain. V lost 6 bases, J lost 3 bases, and 11 bases lay in between. This CDR3 contains 12 residues. Germline CDR1 is SQVTM and CDR2 is ANQGSEA. CDR3 in amino acids: CSVVGYDTEAFF. CDR3 nucleotides: TGCAGCGTGGTGGGGTATGACACTGAAGCTTTCTTT. The full variable domain, rest sourced from reference TRBV29-1 and TRBJ1-1, is SAVISQKPSRDICQRGTSLTIQCQVDSQVTMMFWYRQQPGQSLTLIATANQGSEATYESGFVIDKFPISRPNLTFSTLTVSNMSPEDSSIYLCSVVGYDTEAFFGQGTRLTVV.

In its sample, this clonotype was seen many times. V usage is TRBV7-2 and J usage is TRBJ2-7; D is perhaps TRBD2 (6 bases). Germline V gives CDR1 SGHTA, CDR2 FQGNSA. The CDR3 has 15 residues. Trimming stripped 5 bases from V and 3 bases from J, with 17 bases between. The CDR3 nucleotides are TGTGCCAGCAGCCGGATATCAGGAGGGTACTACGAGCAGTACGTC. It is translated as CASSRISGGYYEQYV.

This clonotype has just a few counts. V and J are TRBV4-1 and TRBJ2-2, with D perhaps TRBD1 (5 bases). CDR1 MGHRA and CDR2 YSYEKL come from the germline V gene. The CDR3 contains 13 residues. The V and J ends lost 2 bases and 6 bases respectively, with 7 bases between them. DNA of the CDR3: TGCGCCAGCAGCCAAAGGGGCCCCGGGGAGCTGTTTTTT. Residues: CASSQRGPGELFF.

A few counts support this clonotype. This rearrangement joins TRBV5-1 to TRBJ1-3; D remains unclear. The V and J ends lost 4 bases and 2 bases respectively, with 7 bases between them. Germline CDR1 is SGHRS and CDR2 is YFSETQ. This CDR3 has 13 amino acids. DNA for the CDR3: TGCGCCAGCAGCAAAGAGCCTGGAAACACCATATATTTT. This sequence encodes CASSKEPGNTIYF.

This clonotype was detected many times. This chain uses TRBV10-3 with TRBJ2-7; 13 bases map to TRBD2. The ends lost 6 bases at V and 2 bases at J; junction bases unmatched: 4. The CDR3 consists of 15 residues. Germline loops: CDR1 ENHRY, CDR2 SYGVKD. In DNA form, the CDR3 reads TGTGCCATCAGGGGAGGACTAGCGGGGGCCTACGAGCAGTACTTC. Translation: CAIRGGLAGAYEQYF.

J is TRBJ1-1 and V is TRBV6-1; D uncertain. The V gene's germline CDR1 is MNHNS and CDR2 SASEGT. The CDR3 has 11 amino acids. The V end lost 6 bases, the J end lost 5 bases, and 7 bases lay between the germline ends. The CDR3 sequence: CASRGRTEAFF. The CDR3 DNA reads TGTGCCAGCAGGGGGAGGACTGAAGCTTTCTTT.

This clonotype turned up a few times. The chain combines TRBV6-1 with TRBJ1-1; D ambiguous. The CDR3 is made up of 12 amino acids. The germline gives CDR1 MNHNS, CDR2 SASEGT. The V end was cut by 8 bases, the J end by 6 bases, with 13 bases between. CDR3 amino acids: CASSVSMSEAFF. Written as DNA, the CDR3 is TGTGCCAGCTCGGTATCCATGTCTGAAGCTTTCTTT.

This clonotype occurred many times. This chain links TRBV7-2 with TRBJ1-6; unclear D gene. The CDR3 has 16 residues. V gave up 5 bases and J gave up 0 bases, with 11 bases separating them. Germline V gives CDR1 SGHTA, CDR2 FQGNSA. The CDR3 protein is CASSPSDNSYNSPLHF. The CDR3 nucleotides read TGTGCCAGCAGCCCCTCTGACAACTCCTATAATTCACCCCTCCACTTT.